These 13 T cell receptor beta chains came from one sample sequenced in a study of blood T cell repertoires in COVID-19 (dated by TCRdb to the early 2020s). Library construction relied on the immunoSEQ multiplex PCR assay. As stored in TCRdb, this immuneACCESS dataset retains in-frame rearrangements with V and J assigned. A fraction of the clones does not appear; measured against another copy, unresolved V genes explain less than half of the discrepancy, and the remainder lacks a known reason. In all, the sample holds about 200,000 clones, and around 84% of those were seen once. The ten largest clones take up approximately 13% of the sample. Source material: peripheral blood. The receptor set was obtained from a human donor in a cohort sampled during active COVID-19.

The CDR3, as DNA: TGTGCCAGCAGCCCACAGGGGGTCTCCTACGAGCAGTACTTC. Protein sequence: CASSPQGVSYEQYF. The rearrangement uses TRBV7-8 and TRBJ2-7; 8 bases align to TRBD1. Germline V gene sequence: CDR1 SGHVS, CDR2 FQNEAQ. After removal of 5 bases from V and 0 bases from J, the junction contained 3 bases not matched to a gene. The CDR3 spans 14 residues.

The table lists this clone with a few counts. The chain has TRBV5-1 and TRBJ2-3; TRBD2 matches 10 bases. The germline V gene encodes CDR1 SGHRS and CDR2 YFSETQ. Trimming cost V 1 base and J 4 bases; bases outside gene matches: 6. The CDR3 has 16 residues. DNA of the CDR3: TGCGCCAGCAGCTTGTTTTCTAGCGGGAGTCCAGATACGCAGTATTTT. This sequence encodes CASSLFSSGSPDTQYF.

The J gene is TRBJ1-6, the V gene TRBV30; D might be TRBD1 (5 bases). The length of the CDR3 is 13 residues. Germline CDR1 GTSNPN, CDR2 SVGIG (reference sequence). The V and J ends lost 1 base and 5 bases respectively, with 6 bases between them. CDR3: CAWSGQNNSPLHF. The DNA of the CDR3 is TGTGCCTGGAGTGGACAGAATAATTCACCCCTCCACTTT.

V and J are TRBV10-3 and TRBJ2-1, with 7 bases fitting TRBD1. Trimming cost V 6 bases and J 6 bases; bases outside gene matches: 11. Germline CDR1 and CDR2: ENHRY and SYGVKD. CDR3 length: 15 amino acids. The CDR3: CAIRVAGGAGNEQFF. The CDR3 DNA reads as TGTGCCATCAGGGTAGCAGGGGGTGCTGGCAATGAGCAGTTCTTC.

J is TRBJ2-1 and V is TRBV5-1; 14 bases fit TRBD2. This CDR3 has 17 residues. The germline gives CDR1 SGHRS, CDR2 YFSETQ. V lost 6 bases and J lost 9; bases outside the gene matches: 14. The CDR3, as DNA: TGCGCCAGCAACTCGCCGGAGACTAGCGGGAGGGTGGGTGAGCAGTTCTTC. As protein: CASNSPETSGRVGEQFF. Drawing the rest from reference TRBV5-1 and TRBJ2-1, the complete variable domain is KAGVTQTPRYLIKTRGQQVTLSCSPISGHRSVSWYQQTPGQGLQFLFEYFSETQRNKGNFPGRFSGRQFSNSRSEMNVSTLELGDSALYLCASNSPETSGRVGEQFFGPGTRLTVL.

CDR3 loop: CASSIIGGIQYF. The DNA of the CDR3 is TGTGCCAGTAGTATAATCGGGGGCATTCAGTACTTC. The chain recombines TRBV19 with TRBJ2-4, with D possibly TRBD2 on 6 matching bases. CDR3 size: 12 residues. Between the trimmed V and J ends, which lost 2 bases and 9 bases, there was a span of 8 bases. Per the germline V gene, CDR1 is LNHDA and CDR2 is SQIVND (reference sequence). Complete variable domain (other parts from reference TRBV19 and TRBJ2-4): DGGITQSPKYLFRKEGQNVTLSCEQNLNHDAMYWYRQDPGQGLRLIYYSQIVNDFQKGDIAEGYSVSREKKESFPLTVTSAQKNPTAFYLCASSIIGGIQYFGAGTRLSVL.

CDR3 DNA: TGCGCCAGCAGCCCAGAACTGAACACTGAAGCTTTCTTT. It encodes CASSPELNTEAFF. The genes are TRBV5-1 and TRBJ1-1; D ambiguous. The CDR3 is made up of 13 amino acids. Trimming cost V 4 bases and J 0 bases, with 7 bases left between them. Germline values: CDR1 SGHRS, CDR2 YFSETQ.

The V gene is TRBV5-1, the J gene TRBJ2-3; 8 bases fit TRBD1. In germline, CDR1 is SGHRS, CDR2 YFSETQ. This CDR3 is built from 14 residues. V shed 4 bases and J 4 bases; nucleotides not matched to a gene: 5. CDR3 nucleotides: TGCGCCAGCAGCCAGGACAGGGTTGCAGATACGCAGTATTTT. Protein: CASSQDRVADTQYF.

V gene TRBV30 combines with J gene TRBJ1-5; D is perhaps TRBD1 (5 bases). The length of the CDR3 is 16 residues. V was pared by 1 base and J by 0 bases, with 13 bases between. The V gene's germline CDR1 is GTSNPN and CDR2 SVGIG (reference sequence). CDR3 in amino acids: CAWSAPGKSSNQPQHF. In DNA, the CDR3 is TGTGCCTGGAGTGCCCCAGGGAAAAGTAGCAATCAGCCCCAGCATTTT.

This chain links TRBV5-1 with TRBJ2-5, with D possibly matching TRBD1 (6 bases). The CDR3 is made up of 18 amino acids. Germline CDR1 is SGHRS and CDR2 is YFSETQ. V gave up 0 bases and J gave up 4 bases, with 22 bases separating them. Here the CDR3 reads CASSLGQGLPLQGETQYF. DNA for the CDR3: TGCGCCAGCAGCTTGGGGCAGGGGCTACCCCTCCAAGGAGAGACCCAGTACTTC.

V gene TRBV10-3 combines with J gene TRBJ2-7, with 12 bases aligning to TRBD1. The CDR3 is 13 amino acids. The germline CDR1 and CDR2 sequences are ENHRY and SYGVKD. J lost 6 bases, V lost 10 bases, and 7 bases had no gene match. CDR3 sequence: CATRDRGPGEQYF. DNA of the CDR3: TGTGCCACCCGGGACAGGGGGCCAGGCGAGCAGTACTTC.

In this sample, this clone turned up once. The V call is TRBV6-5, the J call TRBJ2-3; D may be TRBD2 (5 bases). Germline lookup yields CDR1 MNHEY and CDR2 SVGAGI. This CDR3 region has 16 residues. V gave up 2 bases and J gave up 5 bases, with 17 bases separating them. In DNA, the CDR3 is TGTGCCAGCAGTTACGTGCGCCAACCCAGCGGAGATACGCAGTATTTT. This encodes CASSYVRQPSGDTQYF.

V usage is TRBV6-5 and J usage is TRBJ2-7; D is perhaps TRBD1 (5 bases). V was shortened by 2 bases and J by 5 bases, with 10 bases between the two germline ends. The CDR3 has 13 amino acids. Germline CDR1 reads MNHEY; CDR2 reads SVGAGI. CDR3 loop: CASSYRGPDEQYF. The DNA of the CDR3 is TGTGCCAGCAGTTACAGGGGCCCGGACGAGCAGTACTTC.